This is a list of T cell receptor beta chains from one sample in a study of CD8 T cells in ankylosing spondylitis. TCRdb processed the 5' RACE reads anew with MiXCR; each CDR3 protein has one entry. The sample lists some 130,000 distinct CDR3 sequences, roughly 15% occurring once. The sample comprised blood, either unsorted or a sorted T cell fraction (not recorded which). The receptors originated from a female donor with ankylosing spondylitis or in good health (not recorded which). The CDR3 runs from the conserved cysteine through the conserved F or W. The order of the fields is D gene, J gene, V gene, clone size, CDR3 length, CDR3 protein, CDR3 DNA. A D gene is named only where the DNA matches it firmly. Clone size is given for some rows only: seen once, a few or many times, or a class if the clone is expanded.

TRBD2	TRBJ2-1	TRBV28	NA	15	CASSLGLASYNEQFF	TGTGCCAGCAGTCTTGGACTAGCTTCCTACAATGAGCAGTTCTTC
NA	TRBJ2-5	TRBV2	many	12	CASRQTKETQYF	TGTGCCAGCAGGCAGACTAAAGAGACCCAGTACTTC
NA	TRBJ1-4	TRBV6-5	NA	15	CASSYSRDWSEKLFF	TGTGCCAGCAGTTACTCCAGGGATTGGAGCGAAAAACTGTTTTTT
NA	TRBJ2-7	TRBV7-9	many	11	CASSDPYEQYF	TGTGCCAGCAGCGACCCCTACGAGCAGTACTTC
NA	TRBJ2-1	TRBV30	NA	11	CAWSVPYEQFF	TGTGCCTGGAGTGTACCCTATGAGCAGTTCTTC
TRBD1	TRBJ1-1	TRBV29-1	many	13	CSVEGTGVSEAFF	TGCAGCGTTGAAGGGACAGGGGTCTCTGAAGCTTTCTTT
TRBD2	TRBJ2-1	TRBV20-1	NA	13	CSVKLAGVSEQFF	TGCAGTGTTAAACTAGCGGGAGTATCTGAGCAGTTCTTC
NA	TRBJ2-1	TRBV5-1	many	15	CASSLGQVGYNEQFF	TGCGCCAGCAGCTTGGGACAGGTGGGCTACAATGAGCAGTTCTTC
NA	TRBJ2-7	TRBV6-1	many	14	CAINPGTSSYEQYF	TGTGCCATTAATCCCGGGACATCCAGCTACGAGCAGTACTTC
NA	TRBJ2-2	TRBV7-3	NA	12	CASSDFTGELFF	TGTGCCAGCAGCGACTTCACCGGGGAGCTGTTTTTT
TRBD1	TRBJ1-1	TRBV7-8	few	15	CASSLRLDRVTDAFF	TGTGCCAGCAGCCTCCGTTTGGACAGGGTCACTGATGCTTTCTTT
TRBD2	TRBJ2-1	TRBV20-1	few	16	CSARNLAGGRHNEQFF	TGCAGTGCTAGAAACTTAGCGGGGGGGCGGCACAATGAGCAGTTCTTC
NA	TRBJ1-1	TRBV19	NA	13	CASSNAGDTEAFF	TGTGCCAGTAGTAATGCAGGGGACACTGAAGCTTTCTTT
NA	TRBJ2-7	TRBV28	NA	12	CASSFARGEQYF	TGTGCCAGCAGTTTTGCCCGAGGCGAGCAGTACTTC
TRBD2	TRBJ2-1	TRBV12-3/TRBV12-4	NA	16	CASSYILAEAYNEQFF	TGTGCCAGCAGTTATATCCTAGCGGAAGCCTACAATGAGCAGTTCTTC
TRBD1	TRBJ2-1	TRBV5-1	NA	16	CASSLGGTGSYNEQFF	TGCGCCAGCAGCTTGGGGGGGACAGGGTCCTACAATGAGCAGTTCTTC
NA	TRBJ2-1	TRBV7-9	NA	16	CASSLGTANSYNEQFF	TGTGCCAGCAGCTTGGGAACGGCTAACTCCTACAATGAGCAGTTCTTC
NA	TRBJ2-3	TRBV7-9	many	12	CASSLDTDTQYF	TGTGCCAGCAGCCTCGACACAGATACGCAGTATTTT
NA	TRBJ2-5	TRBV7-9	NA	14	CASSLVVGQETQYF	TGTGCCAGCAGCTTAGTAGTGGGCCAAGAGACCCAGTACTTC
NA	TRBJ2-1	TRBV3-1	few	12	CASSQQDLEQFF	TGTGCCAGCAGCCAACAAGACCTTGAACAGTTCTTC
NA	TRBJ2-1	TRBV2	NA	11	CASQGSNEQFF	TGTGCCAGCCAGGGATCCAATGAGCAGTTCTTC
NA	TRBJ2-7	TRBV29-1	many	16	CSVALRTQGITYEQYF	TGCAGCGTTGCCTTGCGTACTCAGGGGATCACCTACGAGCAGTACTTC
NA	TRBJ2-7	TRBV6-5	many	15	CASSNPKGGSYEQYF	TGTGCCAGCAGTAACCCGAAGGGGGGGTCCTACGAGCAGTACTTC
TRBD1	TRBJ1-2	TRBV6-1	many	13	CASSETGVRGYTF	TGTGCCAGCAGTGAAACAGGGGTTCGTGGCTACACCTTC
TRBD1	TRBJ1-5	TRBV4-1	few	16	CASSQGQGYSNQPQHF	TGCGCCAGCAGCCAGGGACAGGGTTATAGCAATCAGCCCCAGCATTTT
TRBD1	TRBJ2-5	TRBV10-3	NA	13	CAASRGQQETQYF	TGTGCCGCCAGTAGGGGACAGCAAGAGACCCAGTACTTC
NA	TRBJ2-7	TRBV4-1	many	15	CASSQEGGISYEQYF	TGCGCCAGCAGCCAAGAAGGCGGGATCTCCTACGAGCAGTACTTC
NA	TRBJ1-1	TRBV18	few	15	CASSPPLSSNTEAFF	TGTGCCAGCTCACCACCCTTGAGCTCGAACACTGAAGCTTTCTTT
NA	TRBJ2-3	TRBV29-1	NA	13	CSVESTRRDTQYF	TGCAGCGTTGAAAGCACTCGGCGCGATACGCAGTATTTT
NA	TRBJ2-7	TRBV12-3/TRBV12-4	few	14	CASSLEHGPYEQYF	TGTGCCAGCAGTTTAGAGCACGGTCCCTACGAGCAGTACTTC
NA	TRBJ1-6	TRBV3-1	many	13	CASSQENRDTLHF	TGTGCCAGCAGCCAAGAAAACCGAGACACCCTCCACTTT
TRBD1	TRBJ2-5	TRBV5-1	few	15	CASSSKQGALETQYF	TGCGCCAGCAGCTCGAAACAGGGGGCGCTTGAGACCCAGTACTTC
NA	TRBJ2-1	TRBV5-1	few	17	CASSLTPGTSSYNEQFF	TGCGCCAGCAGCCTAACACCAGGCACAAGCTCCTACAATGAGCAGTTCTTC
NA	TRBJ2-7	TRBV6-1	NA	11	CASSGYYEQYF	TGTGCCAGCAGTGGATACTACGAGCAGTACTTC
TRBD1	TRBJ1-5	TRBV7-2	NA	14	CASSPTGLDQPQHF	TGTGCCAGCAGCCCGACAGGGCTAGATCAGCCCCAGCATTTT
NA	TRBJ2-7	TRBV29-1	few	12	CSAEESGIEQYF	TGCAGCGCCGAAGAGTCCGGAATCGAGCAGTACTTC
NA	TRBJ1-5	TRBV29-1	many	13	CSVAGGPNQPQHF	TGCAGCGTTGCGGGCGGGCCCAATCAGCCCCAGCATTTT
TRBD2	TRBJ2-1	TRBV2	many	15	CASSGTSVKINEQFF	TGTGCCAGCAGTGGGACTAGCGTGAAGATCAATGAGCAGTTCTTC
TRBD2	TRBJ2-7	TRBV3-1	NA	15	CASSQGTSGRYEQYF	TGTGCCAGCAGCCAAGGGACTAGCGGCCGTTACGAGCAGTACTTC
TRBD1	TRBJ1-3	TRBV7-2	NA	14	CASSGDRGRNTIYF	TGTGCCAGCAGCGGCGACAGGGGTCGAAACACCATATATTTT
TRBD2	TRBJ2-7	TRBV5-1	many	14	CASSVLAGEDEQYF	TGCGCCAGCAGCGTACTAGCGGGAGAGGACGAGCAGTACTTC
NA	TRBJ2-5	TRBV20-1	many	15	CSASYRDKTGETQYF	TGCAGTGCTAGTTACAGGGACAAAACAGGAGAGACCCAGTACTTC
NA	TRBJ2-7	TRBV29-1	few	14	CSVAAKPGASEQYF	TGCAGCGTCGCCGCCAAACCCGGGGCTAGCGAGCAGTACTTC
NA	TRBJ2-1	TRBV6-5	many	11	CASSYASEQFF	TGTGCCAGCAGTTACGCCTCTGAGCAGTTCTTC
NA	TRBJ2-7	TRBV3-1	NA	15	CASSPPGGGSYEQYF	TGTGCCAGCAGCCCGCCAGGGGGGGGCTCCTACGAGCAGTACTTC
NA	TRBJ1-5	TRBV7-8	NA	14	CASSSTGTRLAQHF	TGTGCCAGCAGCTCTACAGGAACTCGTTTGGCCCAGCATTTT
NA	TRBJ1-2	TRBV19	few	11	CASSIGLGYTF	TGTGCCAGTAGTATAGGCCTCGGCTACACCTTC
NA	TRBJ2-5	TRBV20-1	NA	13	CSAKTTPGETQYF	TGCAGTGCTAAGACTACACCCGGGGAGACCCAGTACTTC
NA	TRBJ2-2	TRBV3-1	many	15	CASSQDPGATGELFF	TGTGCCAGCAGCCAAGATCCCGGGGCAACCGGGGAGCTGTTTTTT
TRBD1	TRBJ2-1	TRBV5-1	NA	15	CASSSRQGKSNEQFF	TGCGCCAGCAGCTCTCGACAGGGGAAAAGCAATGAGCAGTTCTTC
NA	TRBJ2-3	TRBV20-1	many	12	CSAMGGQFAQYF	TGCAGTGCGATGGGAGGCCAGTTCGCGCAGTATTTT
NA	TRBJ1-4	TRBV7-2	few	14	CASSVGVGGEKLFF	TGTGCCAGCAGCGTCGGCGTGGGGGGTGAAAAACTGTTTTTT
NA	TRBJ2-7	TRBV12-3/TRBV12-4	few	14	CASSPHLPTDEQYF	TGTGCCAGCAGCCCTCACCTACCGACGGACGAGCAGTACTTC
NA	TRBJ1-6	TRBV4-2	many	17	CASSQETAGESGSPLHF	TGTGCCAGCAGCCAAGAAACGGCAGGGGAGAGCGGTTCACCCCTCCACTTT
NA	TRBJ1-2	TRBV6-1	NA	13	CASSERGGDGYTF	TGTGCCAGCAGTGAAAGGGGAGGGGATGGCTACACCTTC
NA	TRBJ1-1	TRBV7-2	many	13	CASRPRGGTEAFF	TGTGCCAGCAGACCCAGGGGAGGCACTGAAGCTTTCTTT
TRBD2	TRBJ2-2	TRBV5-1	NA	16	CASSELAGVNTGELFF	TGCGCCAGCAGCGAATTAGCGGGAGTTAACACCGGGGAGCTGTTTTTT